Below, one T cell receptor (beta chain) is given with its context. Authors' processing steps: Researchers report that nucleated cell counts were estimated from reference gene primer amplification. Clones were sequenced by immunoSEQ multiplex PCR, and TCRdb holds only the in-frame ones, with some missing. D and trimming were read from the DNA, whereas the V and J calls and clone size are those reported in that table. Altogether under 250,000 clones are present, roughly 85% being singletons, with the ten largest covering about 9.1%. Allocation to cohorts depended on clinical history reported by the participants. The sample originates from a study of blood T cell repertoires in COVID-19. Study-wide background: Italy, Spain and the United States were the sources of the convalescent and acute COVID-19 samples. T cells, B-cell-depleted T cells, or PBMCs provided the cDNA or gDNA that served as material.

V lost 2 bases and J lost 5; bases outside the gene matches: 5. Looked up from germline, CDR1 is SEHNR and CDR2 is FQNEAQ (reference sequence). The CDR3 spans 14 residues. V is TRBV7-9 and J is TRBJ1-1; TRBD1 agrees at 7 bases. Sequencing was done on a sample of PBMCs or T cells enriched from blood (not recorded which). This receptor was taken from a woman in her 50s with acute COVID-19. The CDR3 region has the DNA TGTGCCAGCAGCTTACCGTACAGGGGTACTGAAGCTTTCTTT. Its translation: CASSLPYRGTEAFF.